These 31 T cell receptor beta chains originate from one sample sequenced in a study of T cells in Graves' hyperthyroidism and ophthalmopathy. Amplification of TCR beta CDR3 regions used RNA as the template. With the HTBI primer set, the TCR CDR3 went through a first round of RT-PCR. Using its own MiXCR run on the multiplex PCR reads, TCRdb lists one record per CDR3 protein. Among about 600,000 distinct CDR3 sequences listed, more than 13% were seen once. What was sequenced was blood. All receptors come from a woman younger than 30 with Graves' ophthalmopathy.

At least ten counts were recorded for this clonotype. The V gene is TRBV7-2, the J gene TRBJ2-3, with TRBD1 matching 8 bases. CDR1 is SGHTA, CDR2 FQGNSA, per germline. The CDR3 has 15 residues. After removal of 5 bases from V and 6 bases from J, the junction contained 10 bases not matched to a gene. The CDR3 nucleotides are TGTGCCAGCAGCCTCCGGGACAGGCTCGGGGATACGCAGTATTTT. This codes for CASSLRDRLGDTQYF.

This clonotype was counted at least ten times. The CDR3: CAIREGLGGQPQHF. The CDR3 DNA reads TGTGCCATCAGAGAAGGCCTCGGCGGTCAGCCCCAGCATTTT. The gene calls are TRBV10-3 and TRBJ1-5, with unresolved D. V was pared by 6 bases and J by 6 bases, with 15 bases between. Germline loops: CDR1 ENHRY, CDR2 SYGVKD. This CDR3 is 14 amino acids long.

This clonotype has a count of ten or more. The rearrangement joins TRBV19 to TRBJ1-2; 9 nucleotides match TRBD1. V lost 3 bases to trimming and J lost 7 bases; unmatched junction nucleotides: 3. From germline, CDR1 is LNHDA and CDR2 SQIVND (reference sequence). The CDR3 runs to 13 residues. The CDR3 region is CASSMQGQGGYTF. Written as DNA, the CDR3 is TGTGCCAGTAGTATGCAGGGACAGGGTGGCTACACCTTC.

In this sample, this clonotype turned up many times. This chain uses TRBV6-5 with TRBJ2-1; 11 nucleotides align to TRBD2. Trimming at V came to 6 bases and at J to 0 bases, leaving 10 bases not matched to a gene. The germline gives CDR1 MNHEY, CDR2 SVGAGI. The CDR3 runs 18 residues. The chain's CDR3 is CASRGIAGGKSSYNEQFF. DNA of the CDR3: TGTGCCAGCAGGGGGATAGCGGGAGGGAAGAGCTCCTACAATGAGCAGTTCTTC.

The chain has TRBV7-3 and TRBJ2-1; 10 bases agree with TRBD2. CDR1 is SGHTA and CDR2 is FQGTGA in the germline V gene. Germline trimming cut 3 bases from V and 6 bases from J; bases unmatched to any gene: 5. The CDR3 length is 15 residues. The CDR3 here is CASSFSLAGVNEQFF. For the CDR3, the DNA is TGTGCCAGCAGCTTTAGTCTAGCGGGAGTCAATGAGCAGTTCTTC.

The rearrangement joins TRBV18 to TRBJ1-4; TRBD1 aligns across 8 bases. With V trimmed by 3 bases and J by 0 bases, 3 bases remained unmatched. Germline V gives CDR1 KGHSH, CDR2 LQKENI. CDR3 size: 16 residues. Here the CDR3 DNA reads TGTGCCAGCTCACCTCAGGGACAGGCAACTAATGAAAAACTGTTTTTT. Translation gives CASSPQGQATNEKLFF.

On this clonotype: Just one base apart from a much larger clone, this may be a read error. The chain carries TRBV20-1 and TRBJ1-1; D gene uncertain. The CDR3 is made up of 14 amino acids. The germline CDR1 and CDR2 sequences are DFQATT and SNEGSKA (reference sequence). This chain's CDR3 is CSAPPETLLTEAYF. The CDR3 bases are TGCAGTGCCCCTCCGGAAACGCTTTTAACTGAAGCTTACTTT.

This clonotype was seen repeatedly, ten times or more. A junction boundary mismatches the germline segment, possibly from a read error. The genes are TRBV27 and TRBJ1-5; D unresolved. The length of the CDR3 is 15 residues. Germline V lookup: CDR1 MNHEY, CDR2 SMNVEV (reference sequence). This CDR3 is CAGSLFGGGNQPQHF. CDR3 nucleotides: TGTGCCGGCAGTTTATTCGGTGGAGGCAATCAGCCCCAGCATTTT.

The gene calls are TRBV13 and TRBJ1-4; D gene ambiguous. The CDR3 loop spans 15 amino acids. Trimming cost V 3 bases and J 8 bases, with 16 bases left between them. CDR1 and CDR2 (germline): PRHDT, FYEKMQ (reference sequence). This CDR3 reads CASSFSLGFREKLFF. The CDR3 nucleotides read TGTGCCAGCAGCTTTTCCCTGGGATTTAGGGAAAAACTGTTTTTT.

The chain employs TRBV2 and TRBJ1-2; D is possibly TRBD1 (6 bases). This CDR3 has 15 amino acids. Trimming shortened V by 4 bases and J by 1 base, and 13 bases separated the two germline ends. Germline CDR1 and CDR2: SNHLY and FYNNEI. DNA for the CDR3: TGTGCCAGCAGTGGGGGGGGCGCGTTTAACTATGGCTACACCTTC. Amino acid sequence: CASSGGGAFNYGYTF.

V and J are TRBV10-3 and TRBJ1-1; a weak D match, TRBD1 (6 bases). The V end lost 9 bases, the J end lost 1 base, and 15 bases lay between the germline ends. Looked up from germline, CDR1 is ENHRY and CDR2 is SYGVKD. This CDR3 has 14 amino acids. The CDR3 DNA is TGTGCCATACGGAGGGGGGAGGCGAACACTGAAGCTTTCTTT. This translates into CAIRRGEANTEAFF.

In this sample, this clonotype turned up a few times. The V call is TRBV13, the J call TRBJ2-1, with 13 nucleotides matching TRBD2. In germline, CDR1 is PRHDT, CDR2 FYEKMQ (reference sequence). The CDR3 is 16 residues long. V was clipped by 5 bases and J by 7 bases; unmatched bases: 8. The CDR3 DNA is TGTGCCAGCAGCCCAGGGGGACTAGCGGGACGGAATGAGCAGTTCTTC. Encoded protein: CASSPGGLAGRNEQFF.

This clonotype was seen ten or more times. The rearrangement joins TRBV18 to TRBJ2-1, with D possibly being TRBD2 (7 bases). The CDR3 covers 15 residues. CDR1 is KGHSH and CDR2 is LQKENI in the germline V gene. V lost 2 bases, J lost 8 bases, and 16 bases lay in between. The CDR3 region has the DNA TGTGCCAGCTCACCAGCTTTAGGGGGGGCTGATGAGCAGTTCTTC. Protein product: CASSPALGGADEQFF.

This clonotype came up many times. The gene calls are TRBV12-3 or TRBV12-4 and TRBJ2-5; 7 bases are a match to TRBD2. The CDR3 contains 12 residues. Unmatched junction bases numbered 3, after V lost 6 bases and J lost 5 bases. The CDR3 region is CASSFGGETQYF. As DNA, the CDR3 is TGTGCCAGCAGCTTCGGGGGGGAGACCCAGTACTTC.

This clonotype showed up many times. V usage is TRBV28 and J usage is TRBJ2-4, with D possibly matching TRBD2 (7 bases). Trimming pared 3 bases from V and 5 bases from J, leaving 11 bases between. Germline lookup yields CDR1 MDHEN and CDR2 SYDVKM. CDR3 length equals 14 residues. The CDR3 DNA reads TGTGCCAGCAGTTTCGGGGGGCACGAAAACATTCAGTACTTC. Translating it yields CASSFGGHENIQYF.

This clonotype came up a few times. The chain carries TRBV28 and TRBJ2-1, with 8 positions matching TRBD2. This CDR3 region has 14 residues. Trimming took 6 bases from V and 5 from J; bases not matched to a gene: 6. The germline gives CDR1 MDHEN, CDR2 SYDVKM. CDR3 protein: CASRKTSAHNEQFF. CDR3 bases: TGTGCCAGCAGAAAGACTAGCGCCCACAATGAGCAGTTCTTC.

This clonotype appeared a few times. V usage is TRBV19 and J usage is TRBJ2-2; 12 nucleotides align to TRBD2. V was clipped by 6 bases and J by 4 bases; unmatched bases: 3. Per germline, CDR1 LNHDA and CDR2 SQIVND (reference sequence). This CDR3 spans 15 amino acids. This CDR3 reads CASSRTSGITGELFF. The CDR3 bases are TGTGCCAGTAGCCGGACTAGCGGGATCACCGGGGAGCTGTTTTTT. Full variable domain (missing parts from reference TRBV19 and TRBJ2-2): DGGITQSPKYLFRKEGQNVTLSCEQNLNHDAMYWYRQDPGQGLRLIYYSQIVNDFQKGDIAEGYSVSREKKESFPLTVTSAQKNPTAFYLCASSRTSGITGELFFGEGSRLTVL.

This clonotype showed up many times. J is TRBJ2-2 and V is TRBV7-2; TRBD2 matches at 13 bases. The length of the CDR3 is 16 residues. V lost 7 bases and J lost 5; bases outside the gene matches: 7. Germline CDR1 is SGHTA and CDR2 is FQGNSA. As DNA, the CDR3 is TGTGCCAGCAACCCGGGACTAGCGGGAAAGACCGGGGAGCTGTTTTTT. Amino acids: CASNPGLAGKTGELFF.

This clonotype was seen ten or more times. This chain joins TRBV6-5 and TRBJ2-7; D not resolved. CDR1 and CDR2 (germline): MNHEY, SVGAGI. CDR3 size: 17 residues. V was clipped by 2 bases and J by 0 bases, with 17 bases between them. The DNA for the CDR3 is TGTGCCAGCAGTTACCGACGTCGGGCGTCGAACTCCTACGAGCAGTACTTC. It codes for CASSYRRRASNSYEQYF.

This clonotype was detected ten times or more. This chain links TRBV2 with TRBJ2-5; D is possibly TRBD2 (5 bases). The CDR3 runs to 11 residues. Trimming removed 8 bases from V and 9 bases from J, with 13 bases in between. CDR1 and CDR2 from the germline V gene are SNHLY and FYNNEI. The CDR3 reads CASGVGVAQYF. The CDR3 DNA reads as TGTGCCAGCGGGGTCGGGGTGGCCCAGTACTTC.

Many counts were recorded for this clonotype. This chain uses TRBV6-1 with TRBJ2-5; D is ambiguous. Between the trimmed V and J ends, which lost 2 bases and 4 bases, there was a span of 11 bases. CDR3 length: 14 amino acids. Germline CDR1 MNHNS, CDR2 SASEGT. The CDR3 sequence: CASSERVKGETQYF. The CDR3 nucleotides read TGTGCCAGCAGTGAAAGGGTCAAGGGAGAGACCCAGTACTTC.

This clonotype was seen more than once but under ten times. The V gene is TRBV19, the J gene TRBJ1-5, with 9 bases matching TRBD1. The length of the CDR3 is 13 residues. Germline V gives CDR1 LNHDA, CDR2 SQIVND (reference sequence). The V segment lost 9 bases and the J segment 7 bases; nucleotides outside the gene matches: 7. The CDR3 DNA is TGTGCCAGAGAACAGGGGGCAGGGCAGCCCCAGCATTTT. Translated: CAREQGAGQPQHF.

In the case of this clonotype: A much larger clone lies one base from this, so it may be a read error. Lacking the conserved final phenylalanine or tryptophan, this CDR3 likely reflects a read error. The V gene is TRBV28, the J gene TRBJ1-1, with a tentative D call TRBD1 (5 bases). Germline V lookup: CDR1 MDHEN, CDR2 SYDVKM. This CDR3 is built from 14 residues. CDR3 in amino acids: CASRLLDNRPEAFL. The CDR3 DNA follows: TGTGCCAGCAGGTTATTGGACAACCGCCCTGAAGCTTTCCTT.

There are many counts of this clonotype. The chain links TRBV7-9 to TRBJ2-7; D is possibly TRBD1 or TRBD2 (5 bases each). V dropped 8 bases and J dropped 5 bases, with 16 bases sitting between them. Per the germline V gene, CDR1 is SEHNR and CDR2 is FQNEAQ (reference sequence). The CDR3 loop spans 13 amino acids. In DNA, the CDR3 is TGTGCCAGCGGGGGACCCGGGACCCACGAGCAGTACTTC. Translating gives CASGGPGTHEQYF.

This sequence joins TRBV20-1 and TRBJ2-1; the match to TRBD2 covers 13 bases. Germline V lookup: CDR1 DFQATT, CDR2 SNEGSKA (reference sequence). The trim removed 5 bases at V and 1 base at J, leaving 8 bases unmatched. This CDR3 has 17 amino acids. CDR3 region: CSAVGLAGHRSYNEQFF. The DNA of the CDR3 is TGCAGTGCTGTGGGACTAGCGGGACACCGGTCCTACAATGAGCAGTTCTTC.

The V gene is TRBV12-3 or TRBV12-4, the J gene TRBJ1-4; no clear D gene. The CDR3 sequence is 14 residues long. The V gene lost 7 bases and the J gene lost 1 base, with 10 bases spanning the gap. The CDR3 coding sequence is TGTGCCAGCACCCGCGGTAGAACTAATGAAAAACTGTTTTTT. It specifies CASTRGRTNEKLFF.

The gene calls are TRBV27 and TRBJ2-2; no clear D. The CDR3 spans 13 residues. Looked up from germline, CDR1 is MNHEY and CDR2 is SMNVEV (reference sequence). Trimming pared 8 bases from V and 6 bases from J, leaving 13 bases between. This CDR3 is CASHGRAPGELFF. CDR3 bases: TGTGCCAGCCACGGCCGGGCCCCCGGGGAGCTGTTTTTT.

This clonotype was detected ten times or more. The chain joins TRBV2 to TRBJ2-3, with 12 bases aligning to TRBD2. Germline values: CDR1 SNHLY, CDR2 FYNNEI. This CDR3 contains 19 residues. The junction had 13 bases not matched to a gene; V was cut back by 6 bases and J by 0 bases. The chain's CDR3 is CASSRRTSGKPTSTDTQYF. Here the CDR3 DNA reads TGTGCCAGCAGCCGGCGGACTAGCGGGAAGCCGACTAGCACAGATACGCAGTATTTT.

Here the CDR3 DNA reads TGCAGTGCACCACTAGACCTAGGCGTTTGGGGGGCGTCGAACTACGAGCAGTACTTC. This encodes CSAPLDLGVWGASNYEQYF. This chain links TRBV20-1 with TRBJ2-7; either TRBD1 or TRBD2 may supply D (6 bases each). The length of the CDR3 is 19 residues. V was cut by 6 bases and J by 3 bases, with 33 bases left in between. From germline, CDR1 is DFQATT and CDR2 SNEGSKA (reference sequence).

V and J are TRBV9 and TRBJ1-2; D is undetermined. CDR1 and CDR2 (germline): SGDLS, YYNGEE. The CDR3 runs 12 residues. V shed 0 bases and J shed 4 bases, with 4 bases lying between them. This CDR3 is CASSVASYGYTF. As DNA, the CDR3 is TGTGCCAGCAGCGTAGCGAGCTATGGCTACACCTTC.

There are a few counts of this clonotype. In DNA form, the CDR3 reads TGTGCCAGCAGCTTGTTGGGCTTAGGAAACACCATATATTTT. It is translated as CASSLLGLGNTIYF. The chain links TRBV6-1 to TRBJ1-3; D is undetermined. This CDR3 contains 14 residues. CDR1 and CDR2 from the germline V gene are MNHNS and SASEGT. The V gene lost 6 bases and the J gene lost 4 bases, with 13 bases spanning the gap.